The T cell receptor (beta chain) under discussion was sequenced for a study of blood T cell repertoires in COVID-19. Across the whole study: Collection of acute and convalescent COVID-19 samples took place in the United States, Italy and Spain. PBMCs, B-cell-depleted T cells, or T cells were the source of the cDNA or gDNA that made up the material.

As processed by the authors: Nucleated cell counts were estimated from reference gene primer amplification. Repertoires were generated with immunoSEQ multiplex PCR, while TCRdb's copy carries only in-frame clones and drops some. V and J calls and clone size follow that table, whereas D and trimming were derived from the DNA. This sample has over 90,000 clones, with roughly 80% found just once. This clone has just a few counts. From germline, CDR1 is LGHNA and CDR2 YSLEER. Trimming removed 3 bases at V and 4 bases at J, with 11 bases between. The CDR3 loop spans 14 amino acids. The sample was peripheral blood. The sequence derives from a man at least 80 years old with active or convalescent COVID-19. The chain combines TRBV4-3 with TRBJ2-3; D might be TRBD1 (6 bases). The CDR3 bases are TGCGCCAGCAGCCAGGAACAGGGTTCAGATACGCAGTATTTT. This codes for CASSQEQGSDTQYF.